This T cell receptor beta chain was observed in a study of regulatory T cells in long-lasting Graves disease. The time point was: newly diagnosed GD, antithyroid drugs for less than 3 months. RNA isolated from PBMCs was used to make the TCR library. The CDR3 runs 14 residues. The V end was cut by 2 bases, the J end by 8 bases, with 13 bases between. The germline V gene has CDR1 SNHLY and CDR2 FYNNEI. Findings and caveats of the study: Preferential use of TRBV28, TRBJ1-2 and TRBJ2-5 was seen in persistent disease.

Construction of the TCR beta libraries employed iRepertoire HTBI primers in conjunction with Arm-PCR of CDR3 regions. TCRdb used MiXCR to reprocess the multiplex PCR reads, holding one entry per CDR3 protein. Of hundreds of thousands of distinct CDR3 sequences listed, 13% were seen once; the top ten hold roughly a tenth. This clonotype was seen many times. Its specificity is not known. Another study also made use of these data, one on T cells in Graves' hyperthyroidism and ophthalmopathy.

The source is a man aged 30-40 years with Graves disease. J is TRBJ2-4 and V is TRBV2; no firm D call. The sequenced sample was peripheral blood mononuclear cells (PBMCs), obtained at new diagnosis, from a patient treated with antithyroid drugs. The CDR3 region has the DNA TGTGCCAGCAGTGAATCCTGGTTGGACGACATTCAGTACTTC. It translates to CASSESWLDDIQYF.